Below are 4 T cell receptor beta chains sequenced from a single sample in a study of technical replicates of blood from a handful of donors. Method: immunoSEQ multiplex PCR; TCRdb's copy keeps in-frame clones and lacks some. The sample includes about 64,000 clones, approximately 86% seen only once; the top ten take about 4.8%. The specimen was PBMCs. The source of these receptors is a human donor in good health. Some clones in this sample may be carry-over from other donors' samples.

The chain has TRBV7-8 and TRBJ1-2, with D tentatively TRBD1 (6 bases). The CDR3 covers 15 residues. The ends were cut back, 5 bases at V and 4 bases at J, with 17 bases in the middle. Germline V CDR1 and CDR2: SGHVS, FQNEAQ. The CDR3 loop reads CASSPDRRPGYGYTF. The DNA of the CDR3 is TGTGCCAGCAGCCCTGACAGGCGCCCTGGCTATGGCTACACCTTC.

The chain has TRBV4-2 and TRBJ2-3, with D possibly being TRBD2 (9 bases). The V and J ends lost 0 bases and 3 bases respectively, with 22 bases between them. The CDR3 is 19 residues long. Germline lookup yields CDR1 LGHNA and CDR2 YNFKEQ. CDR3 amino acids: CASSQDPPGGGGATDTQYF. The DNA for the CDR3 is TGTGCCAGCAGCCAAGATCCCCCAGGGGGCGGGGGGGCAACAGATACGCAGTATTTT.

The chain is built from TRBV4-3 and TRBJ2-2; tentative D call: TRBD1 (5 bases). This CDR3 is 16 amino acids long. CDR1 LGHNA and CDR2 YSLEER come from the germline V gene. V lost 0 bases and J 7 bases, leaving 15 bases between the germline ends. For the CDR3, the DNA is TGCGCCAGCAGCCAAGATTCGCAGGGTTCCGGCGGGGAGCTGTTTTTT. Amino acid sequence: CASSQDSQGSGGELFF.

The count of this clone is one. The chain uses TRBV5-6 and TRBJ1-1, with D perhaps TRBD1 (5 bases). Germline values: CDR1 SGHDT, CDR2 YYEEEE. This CDR3 region has 12 residues. V lost 3 bases to trimming and J lost 4 bases, with 7 bases between them. The CDR3 loop reads CASSSGLTEAFF. The CDR3 DNA follows: TGTGCCAGCAGCTCAGGGCTCACTGAAGCTTTCTTT.